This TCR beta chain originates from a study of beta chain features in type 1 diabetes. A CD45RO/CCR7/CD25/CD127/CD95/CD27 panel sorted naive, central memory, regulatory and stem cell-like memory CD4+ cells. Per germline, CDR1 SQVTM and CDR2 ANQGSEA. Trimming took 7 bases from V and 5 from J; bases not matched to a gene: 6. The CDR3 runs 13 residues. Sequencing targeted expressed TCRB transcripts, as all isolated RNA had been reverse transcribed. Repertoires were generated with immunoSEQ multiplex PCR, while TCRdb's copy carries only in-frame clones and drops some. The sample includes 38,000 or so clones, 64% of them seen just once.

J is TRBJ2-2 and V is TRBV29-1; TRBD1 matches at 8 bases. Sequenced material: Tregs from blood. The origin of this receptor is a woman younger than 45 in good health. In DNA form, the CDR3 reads TGCAGCGCCGGACAGGGAAGTACCGGGGAGCTGTTTTTT. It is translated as CSAGQGSTGELFF.